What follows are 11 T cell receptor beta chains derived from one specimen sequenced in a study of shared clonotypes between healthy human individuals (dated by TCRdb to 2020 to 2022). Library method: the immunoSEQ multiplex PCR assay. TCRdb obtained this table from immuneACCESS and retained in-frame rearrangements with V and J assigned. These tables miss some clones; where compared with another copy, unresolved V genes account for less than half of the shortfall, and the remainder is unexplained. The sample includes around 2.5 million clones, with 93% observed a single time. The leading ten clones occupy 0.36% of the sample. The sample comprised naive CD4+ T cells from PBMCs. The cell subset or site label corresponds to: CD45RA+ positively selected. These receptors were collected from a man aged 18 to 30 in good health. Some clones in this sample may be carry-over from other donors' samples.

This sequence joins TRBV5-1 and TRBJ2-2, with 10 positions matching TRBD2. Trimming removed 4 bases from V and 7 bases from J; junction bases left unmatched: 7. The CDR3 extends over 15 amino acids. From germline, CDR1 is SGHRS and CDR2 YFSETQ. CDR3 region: CASSHLAGEDGELFF. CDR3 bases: TGCGCCAGCAGCCACCTAGCGGGAGAGGACGGGGAGCTGTTTTTT.

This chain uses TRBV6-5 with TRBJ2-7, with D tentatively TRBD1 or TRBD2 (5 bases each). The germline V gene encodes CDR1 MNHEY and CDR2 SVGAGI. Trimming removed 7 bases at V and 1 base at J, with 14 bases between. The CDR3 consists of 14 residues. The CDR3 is CASKSGTASYEQYF. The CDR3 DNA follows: TGTGCCAGCAAATCCGGGACCGCATCCTACGAGCAGTACTTC.

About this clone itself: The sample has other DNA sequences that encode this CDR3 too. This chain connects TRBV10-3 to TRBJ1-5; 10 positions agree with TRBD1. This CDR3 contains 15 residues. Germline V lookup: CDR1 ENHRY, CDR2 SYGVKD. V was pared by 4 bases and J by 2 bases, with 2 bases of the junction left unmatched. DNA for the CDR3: TGTGCCATCAGTGGAGGACAGGGGGGCAATCAGCCCCAGCATTTT. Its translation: CAISGGQGGNQPQHF.

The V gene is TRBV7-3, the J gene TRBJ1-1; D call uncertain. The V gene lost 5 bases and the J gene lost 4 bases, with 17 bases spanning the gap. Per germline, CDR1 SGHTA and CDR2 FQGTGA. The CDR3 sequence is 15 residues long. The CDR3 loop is CASSPLTRMSTEAFF. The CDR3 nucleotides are TGTGCCAGCAGCCCCCTGACCCGCATGAGCACTGAAGCTTTCTTT.

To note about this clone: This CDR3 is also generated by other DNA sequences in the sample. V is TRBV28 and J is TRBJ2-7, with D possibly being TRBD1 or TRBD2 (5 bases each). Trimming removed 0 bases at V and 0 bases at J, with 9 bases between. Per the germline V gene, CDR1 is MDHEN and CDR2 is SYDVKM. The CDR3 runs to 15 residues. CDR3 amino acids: CASSLWGTVSYEQYF. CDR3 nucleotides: TGTGCCAGCAGTTTATGGGGGACCGTCTCCTACGAGCAGTACTTC.

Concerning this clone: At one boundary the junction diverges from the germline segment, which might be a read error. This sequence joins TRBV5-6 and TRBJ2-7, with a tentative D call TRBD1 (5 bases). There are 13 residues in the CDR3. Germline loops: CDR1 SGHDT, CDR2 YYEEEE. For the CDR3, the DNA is TGTGCCAGCAGGTTGGGGCAGGGAACCGAGCAGTACTTC. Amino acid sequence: CASRLGQGTEQYF.

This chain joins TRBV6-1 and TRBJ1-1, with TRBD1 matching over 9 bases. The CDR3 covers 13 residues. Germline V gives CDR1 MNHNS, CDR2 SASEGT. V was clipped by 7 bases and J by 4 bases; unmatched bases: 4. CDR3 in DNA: TGTGCCAGCACCCTGACAGGGGGCACTGAAGCTTTCTTT. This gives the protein CASTLTGGTEAFF.

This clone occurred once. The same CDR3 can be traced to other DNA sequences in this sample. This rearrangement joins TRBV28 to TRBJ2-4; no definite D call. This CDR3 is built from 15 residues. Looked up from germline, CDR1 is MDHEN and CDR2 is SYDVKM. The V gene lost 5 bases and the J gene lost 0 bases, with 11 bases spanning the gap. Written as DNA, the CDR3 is TGTGCCAGCAGTCCTCGGACCGTAGCCAAAAACATTCAGTACTTC. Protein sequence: CASSPRTVAKNIQYF.

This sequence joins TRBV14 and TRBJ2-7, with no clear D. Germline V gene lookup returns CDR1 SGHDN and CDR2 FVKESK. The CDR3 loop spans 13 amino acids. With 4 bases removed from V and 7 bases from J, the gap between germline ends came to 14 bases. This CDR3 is CASSREFSYEQYF. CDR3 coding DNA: TGTGCCAGCAGCCGAGAATTTAGTTATGAGCAGTACTTC.

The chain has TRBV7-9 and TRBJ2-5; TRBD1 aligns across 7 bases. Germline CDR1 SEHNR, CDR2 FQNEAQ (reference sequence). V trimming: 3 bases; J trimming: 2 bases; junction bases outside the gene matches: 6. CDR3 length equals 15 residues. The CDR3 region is CASSFLGQVQETQYF. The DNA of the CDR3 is TGTGCCAGCAGCTTTCTTGGACAGGTGCAAGAGACCCAGTACTTC.

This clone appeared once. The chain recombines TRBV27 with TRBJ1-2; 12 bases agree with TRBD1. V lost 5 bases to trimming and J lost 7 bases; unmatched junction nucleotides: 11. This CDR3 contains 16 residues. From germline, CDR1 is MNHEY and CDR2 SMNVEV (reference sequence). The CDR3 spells CASSDLPGQGALGYTF. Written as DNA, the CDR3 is TGTGCCAGCAGTGACCTCCCGGGACAGGGGGCGCTTGGCTACACCTTC.